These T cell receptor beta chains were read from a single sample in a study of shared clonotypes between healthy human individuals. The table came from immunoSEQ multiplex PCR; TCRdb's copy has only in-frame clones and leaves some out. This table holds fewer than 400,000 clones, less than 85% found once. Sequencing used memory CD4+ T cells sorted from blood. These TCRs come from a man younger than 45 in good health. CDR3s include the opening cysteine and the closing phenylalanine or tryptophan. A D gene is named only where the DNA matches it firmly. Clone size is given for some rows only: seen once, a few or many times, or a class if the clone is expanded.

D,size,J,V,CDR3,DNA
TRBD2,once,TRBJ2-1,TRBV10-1,CASSDLAAGGSYNEQFF,TGCGCCAGCAGTGACCTAGCGGCGGGAGGATCCTACAATGAGCAGTTCTTC
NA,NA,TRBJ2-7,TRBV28,CASSSLGVSYYEQYF,TGTGCCAGCAGTTCCCTAGGGGTGTCCTACTACGAGCAGTACTTC
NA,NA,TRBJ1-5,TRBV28,CASSFRTVNNQPQHF,TGTGCCAGCAGTTTTAGGACAGTTAACAATCAGCCCCAGCATTTT
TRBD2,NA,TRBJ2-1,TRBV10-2,CASRGTSGRNEQFF,TGCGCCAGCAGGGGGACTAGCGGGAGAAATGAGCAGTTCTTC
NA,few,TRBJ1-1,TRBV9,CASSVGTVGEAFF,TGTGCCAGCAGCGTAGGGACAGTAGGGGAAGCTTTCTTT
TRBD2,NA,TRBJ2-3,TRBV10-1,CASSVVGCLWRELTDTQYF,TGCGCCAGCAGCGTAGTGGGCTGTCTCTGGCGGGAGTTGACAGATACGCAGTATTTT
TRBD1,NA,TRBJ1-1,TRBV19,CASRTGGAGTEAFF,TGTGCCAGTAGGACAGGGGGCGCTGGCACTGAAGCTTTCTTT
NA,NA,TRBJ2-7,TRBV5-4,CASSSGATYEQYF,TGTGCCAGCAGCTCCGGGGCCACCTACGAGCAGTACTTC
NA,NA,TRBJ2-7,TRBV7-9,CASSPTVGYEQYF,TGTGCCAGCAGCCCGACGGTCGGTTACGAGCAGTACTTC
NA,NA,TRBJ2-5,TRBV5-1,CASSLDRGVGETQYF,TGCGCCAGCAGCTTGGACCGGGGAGTAGGAGAGACCCAGTACTTC
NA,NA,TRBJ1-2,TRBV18,CASSPWDGTGYGYTF,TGTGCCAGCTCACCCTGGGACGGCACGGGCTATGGCTACACCTTC
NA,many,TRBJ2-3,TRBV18,CASSPVVSVDTQYF,TGTGCCAGCTCACCCGTTGTCTCGGTAGATACGCAGTATTTT
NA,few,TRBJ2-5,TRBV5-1,CASNTGIQETQYF,TGCGCCAGCAATACTGGGATCCAAGAGACCCAGTACTTC
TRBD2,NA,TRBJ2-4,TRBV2,CASSPSSSGGRLAKNIQYF,TGTGCCAGCAGTCCCTCTTCGTCGGGAGGGCGGTTGGCCAAAAACATTCAGTACTTC
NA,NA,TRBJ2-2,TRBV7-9,CARRLGRGTGELFF,TGTGCCAGGAGACTAGGACGGGGCACCGGGGAGCTGTTTTTT
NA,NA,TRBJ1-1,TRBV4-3,CASSPHGATGGTEAFF,TGCGCCAGCAGCCCCCACGGTGCCACCGGCGGGACTGAAGCTTTCTTT
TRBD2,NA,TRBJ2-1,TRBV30,CARGVAKQFPNEQFF,TGTGCCCGGGGGGTGGCCAAGCAATTCCCCAATGAGCAGTTCTTC
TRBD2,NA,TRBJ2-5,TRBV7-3,CASSLEPRGRGETQYF,TGTGCCAGCAGCTTAGAACCTCGCGGGAGGGGGGAGACCCAGTACTTC
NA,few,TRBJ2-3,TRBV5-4,CASSLQLSTDTQYF,TGTGCCAGCAGCTTACAATTGAGCACAGATACGCAGTATTTT
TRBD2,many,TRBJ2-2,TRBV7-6,CASSLLAGGTGELFF,TGTGCCAGCAGCTTACTTGCGGGAGGGACCGGGGAGCTGTTTTTT
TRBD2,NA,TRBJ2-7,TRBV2,CASSTPGLAGEQYF,TGTGCCAGCAGTACTCCCGGACTAGCGGGCGAGCAGTACTTC
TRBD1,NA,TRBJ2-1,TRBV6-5,CASTWGQYNEQFF,TGTGCCAGCACGTGGGGACAGTACAATGAGCAGTTCTTC
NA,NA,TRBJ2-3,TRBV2,CASSGELGTDTQYF,TGTGCCAGCAGTGGGGAACTTGGCACAGATACGCAGTATTTT
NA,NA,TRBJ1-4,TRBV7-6,CASSLGATATNEKLFF,TGTGCCAGCAGCTTAGGAGCTACTGCAACTAATGAAAAACTGTTTTTT
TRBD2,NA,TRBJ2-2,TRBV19,CASSRGAGRASGTGELFF,TGTGCCAGTAGTAGGGGAGCGGGAAGGGCCTCGGGGACCGGGGAGCTGTTTTTT
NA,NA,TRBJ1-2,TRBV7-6,CASSPGHNNYGYTF,TGTGCCAGCAGCCCGGGACACAATAACTATGGCTACACCTTC
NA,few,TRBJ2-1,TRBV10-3,CAISESWGRQNEQFF,TGTGCCATCAGTGAGTCCTGGGGAAGGCAGAATGAGCAGTTCTTC
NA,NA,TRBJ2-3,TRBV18,CASSPMRAGVTDTQYF,TGTGCCAGCTCACCAATGCGAGCGGGCGTCACAGATACGCAGTATTTT
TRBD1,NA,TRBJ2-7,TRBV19,CASSMRQGAAYEQYF,TGTGCCAGTAGTATGCGACAGGGGGCCGCCTACGAGCAGTACTTC
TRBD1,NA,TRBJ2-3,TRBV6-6,CASRDRGYSTDTQYF,TGTGCCAGCCGGGACAGGGGTTATAGCACAGATACGCAGTATTTT
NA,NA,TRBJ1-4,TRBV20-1,CGQGREKLFF,TGCGGGCAGGGGCGGGAAAAACTGTTTTTT
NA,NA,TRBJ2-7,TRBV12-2,CASRRRVFGAGLWYEQYF,TGTGCAAGTCGCCGACGGGTCTTCGGAGCGGGATTGTGGTACGAGCAGTACTTC
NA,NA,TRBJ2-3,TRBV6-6,CASSYNPGDTQYF,TGTGCCAGCAGTTACAACCCCGGCGATACGCAGTATTTT
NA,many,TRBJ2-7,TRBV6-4,CASSAGWVIYEQYF,TGTGCCAGCAGTGCAGGGTGGGTAATTTACGAGCAGTACTTC
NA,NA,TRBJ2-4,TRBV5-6,CASSLRTAIAKNIQYF,TGTGCCAGCAGCTTGAGGACAGCTATAGCCAAAAACATTCAGTACTTC
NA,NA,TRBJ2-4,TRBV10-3,CAISESWRGLAKNIQYF,TGTGCCATCAGTGAGTCTTGGAGGGGTCTAGCCAAAAACATTCAGTACTTC
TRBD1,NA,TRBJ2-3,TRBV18,CASLTGERNTQYF,TGTGCCAGCCTAACAGGGGAACGGAATACGCAGTATTTT
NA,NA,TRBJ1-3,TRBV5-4,CASSTGTVSGNTIYF,TGTGCCAGCAGCACCGGGACGGTCTCTGGAAACACCATATATTTT
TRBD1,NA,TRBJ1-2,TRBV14,CASSQTSDRGAGYTF,TGTGCCAGCAGCCAAACCTCGGACAGGGGAGCTGGCTACACCTTC
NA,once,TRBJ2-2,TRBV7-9,CASPRGGTVDTGELFF,TGTGCCAGTCCCCGGGGCGGGACAGTGGACACCGGGGAGCTGTTTTTT
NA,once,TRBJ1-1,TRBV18,CASSPAVETEAFF,TGTGCCAGCTCACCGGCAGTTGAAACTGAAGCTTTCTTT
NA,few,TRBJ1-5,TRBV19,CASSTRPDQPQHF,TGTGCCAGTAGTACCCGCCCGGACCAGCCCCAGCATTTT
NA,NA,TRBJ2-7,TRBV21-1,CAVRSYEQYF,TGTGCCGTTCGTTCCTACGAGCAGTACTTC
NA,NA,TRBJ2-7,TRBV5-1,CASSLREGIYEQYF,TGCGCCAGCAGCTTGAGAGAGGGAATCTACGAGCAGTACTTC
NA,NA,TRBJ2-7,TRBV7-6,CASSLEATGRPYEQYF,TGTGCCAGCAGCTTAGAGGCCACGGGGAGACCCTACGAGCAGTACTTC
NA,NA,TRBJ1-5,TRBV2,CASGGGGTPQHF,TGTGCCAGCGGAGGTGGGGGAACGCCCCAGCATTTT
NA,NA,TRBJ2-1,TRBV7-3,CASSLGLVGNEQFF,TGTGCCAGCAGCTTAGGGCTAGTGGGCAATGAGCAGTTCTTC
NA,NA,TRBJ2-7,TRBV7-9,CASSLPPRLDGPFEQYF,TGTGCCAGCAGCTTACCCCCCCGGTTGGACGGCCCTTTCGAGCAGTACTTC
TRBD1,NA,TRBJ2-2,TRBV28,CASSYGTGQNTGELFF,TGTGCCAGCAGCTATGGGACAGGCCAGAACACCGGGGAGCTGTTTTTT
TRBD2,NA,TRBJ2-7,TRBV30,CAWSLARTSGRYEQYF,TGTGCCTGGAGTCTTGCCCGGACTAGCGGGAGATACGAGCAGTACTTC
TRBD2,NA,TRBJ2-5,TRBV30,CAWSNLAGQTQYF,TGTGCCTGGAGTAACCTAGCGGGACAGACCCAGTACTTC
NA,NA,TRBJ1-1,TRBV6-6,CASSQAGGGRTEAFF,TGTGCCAGCAGTCAGGCCGGAGGGGGACGCACTGAAGCTTTCTTT
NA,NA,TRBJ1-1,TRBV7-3,CASSSPLGTEAFF,TGTGCCAGCAGCTCCCCCCTTGGGACTGAAGCTTTCTTT
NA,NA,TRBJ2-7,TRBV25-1,CASSGRGPQGTSYEQYF,TGTGCCAGCAGTGGAAGAGGACCCCAGGGTACTTCCTACGAGCAGTACTTC
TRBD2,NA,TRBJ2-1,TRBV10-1,CASNRREGRSDEQFF,TGCGCCAGCAATCGGAGGGAGGGCCGGAGTGATGAGCAGTTCTTC